This paragraph reports one T cell receptor (beta chain). Its antigen is not known. This sample was included in a study of cytomegalovirus exposure and HLA in healthy donors. Findings and limits, study-wide: In a later analysis, common viral pathogens appeared linked to several of the most significant clusters. As confirmed in vitro, three CMV-associated chains were specific for CMV antigens. Apparent HLA restriction characterized most CMV-associated TCR beta chains in a later analysis.

Use of 60 Vbeta and 13 Jbeta primers characterized the PCR. Profiling relied on immunoSEQ multiplex PCR, and the TCRdb table lists in-frame clones only, not all of them. The profile shows approximately 190,000 clones, 75% to 90% of them singletons. The CDR3 has 11 amino acids. Germline CDR1 is SGHKS and CDR2 is YYEKEE (reference sequence). The ends were cut back, 4 bases at V and 6 bases at J, with 7 bases in the middle. Source material: PBMCs. This receptor was taken from a woman between 45 and 60 years old in good health and CMV-seropositive. The chain joins TRBV5-5 to TRBJ1-1, with D possibly being TRBD1 (5 bases). DNA for the CDR3: TGTGCCAGCAGCAGGGGTCCTGAAGCTTTCTTT. As protein: CASSRGPEAFF.